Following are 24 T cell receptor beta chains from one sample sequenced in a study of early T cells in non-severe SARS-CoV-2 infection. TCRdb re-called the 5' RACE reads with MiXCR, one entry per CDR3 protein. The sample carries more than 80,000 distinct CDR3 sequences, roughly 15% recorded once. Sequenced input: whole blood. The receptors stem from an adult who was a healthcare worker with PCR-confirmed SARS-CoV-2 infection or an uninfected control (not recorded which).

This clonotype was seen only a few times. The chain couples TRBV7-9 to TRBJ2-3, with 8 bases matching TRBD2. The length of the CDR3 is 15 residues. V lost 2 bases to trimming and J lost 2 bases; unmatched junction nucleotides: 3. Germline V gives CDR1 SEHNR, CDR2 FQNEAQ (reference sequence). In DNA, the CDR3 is TGTGCCAGCAGCTTAACTAGCGGAGTCACAGATACGCAGTATTTT. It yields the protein CASSLTSGVTDTQYF.

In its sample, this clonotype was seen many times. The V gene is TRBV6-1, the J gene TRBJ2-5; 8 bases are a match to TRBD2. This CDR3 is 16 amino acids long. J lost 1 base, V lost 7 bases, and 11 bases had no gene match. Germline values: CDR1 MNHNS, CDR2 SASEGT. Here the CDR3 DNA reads TGTGCCAGCAACTCCCTTTCTCGGGGGGGCCAAGAGACCCAGTACTTC. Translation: CASNSLSRGGQETQYF.

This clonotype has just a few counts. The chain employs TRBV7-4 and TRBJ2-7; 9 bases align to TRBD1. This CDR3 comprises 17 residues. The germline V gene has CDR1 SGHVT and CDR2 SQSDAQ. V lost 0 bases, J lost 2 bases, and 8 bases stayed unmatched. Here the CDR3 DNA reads TGTGCCAGCAGCTTAGCGTTCCCGGGACAGGGCGCCTACGAGCAGTACTTC. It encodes CASSLAFPGQGAYEQYF.

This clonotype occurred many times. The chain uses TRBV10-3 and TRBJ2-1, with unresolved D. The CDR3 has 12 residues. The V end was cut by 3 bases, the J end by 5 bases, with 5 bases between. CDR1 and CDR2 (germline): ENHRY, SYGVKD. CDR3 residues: CAISERDNEQFF. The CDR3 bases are TGTGCCATCAGTGAAAGGGACAATGAGCAGTTCTTC.

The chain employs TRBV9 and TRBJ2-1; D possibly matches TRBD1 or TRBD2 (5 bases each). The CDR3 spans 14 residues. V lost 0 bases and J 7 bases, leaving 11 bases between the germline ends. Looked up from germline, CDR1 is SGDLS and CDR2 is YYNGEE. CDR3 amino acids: CASSVGGGTNEQFF. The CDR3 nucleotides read TGTGCCAGCAGCGTAGGTGGGGGTACGAATGAGCAGTTCTTC.

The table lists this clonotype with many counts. CDR3 DNA: TGCGCCAGCAGCCAGTTAGCGGGGGGAGACACAGATACGCAGTATTTT. It codes for CASSQLAGGDTDTQYF. This chain joins TRBV4-3 and TRBJ2-3; the match to TRBD2 covers 10 bases. CDR1 LGHNA and CDR2 YSLEER come from the germline V gene. V lost 3 bases to trimming and J lost 2 bases; unmatched junction nucleotides: 5. The CDR3 runs to 16 residues.

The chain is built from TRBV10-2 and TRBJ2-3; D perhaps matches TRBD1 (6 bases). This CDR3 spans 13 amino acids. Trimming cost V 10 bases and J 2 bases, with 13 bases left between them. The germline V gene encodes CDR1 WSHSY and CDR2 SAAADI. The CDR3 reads CAIQGAVTDTQYF. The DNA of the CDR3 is TGCGCCATACAGGGAGCGGTCACAGATACGCAGTATTTT.

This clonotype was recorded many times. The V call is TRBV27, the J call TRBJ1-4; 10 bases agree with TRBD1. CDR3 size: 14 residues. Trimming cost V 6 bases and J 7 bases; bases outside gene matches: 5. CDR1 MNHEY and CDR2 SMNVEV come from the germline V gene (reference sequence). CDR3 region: CASRGQGSGEKLFF. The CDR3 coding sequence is TGTGCCAGCAGGGGACAGGGGTCGGGTGAAAAACTGTTTTTT.

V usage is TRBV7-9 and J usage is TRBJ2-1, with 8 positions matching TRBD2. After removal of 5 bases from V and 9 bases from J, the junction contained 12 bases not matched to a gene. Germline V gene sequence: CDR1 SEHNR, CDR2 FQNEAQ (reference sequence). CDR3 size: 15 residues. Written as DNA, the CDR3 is TGTGCCAGCAGCATAGGGGTAGCGGGGATTGGTGAGCAGTTCTTC. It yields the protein CASSIGVAGIGEQFF. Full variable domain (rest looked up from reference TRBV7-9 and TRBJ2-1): DTGVSQNPRHKITKRGQNVTFRCDPISEHNRLYWYRQTLGQGPEFLTYFQNEAQLEKSRLLSDRFSAERPKGSFSTLEIQRTEQGDSAMYLCASSIGVAGIGEQFFGPGTRLTVL.

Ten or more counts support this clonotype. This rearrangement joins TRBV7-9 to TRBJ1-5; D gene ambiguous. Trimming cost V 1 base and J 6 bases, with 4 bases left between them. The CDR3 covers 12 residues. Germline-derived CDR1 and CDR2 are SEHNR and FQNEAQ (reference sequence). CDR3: CASSLGGQPQHF. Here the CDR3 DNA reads TGTGCCAGCAGCTTAGGAGGTCAGCCCCAGCATTTT.

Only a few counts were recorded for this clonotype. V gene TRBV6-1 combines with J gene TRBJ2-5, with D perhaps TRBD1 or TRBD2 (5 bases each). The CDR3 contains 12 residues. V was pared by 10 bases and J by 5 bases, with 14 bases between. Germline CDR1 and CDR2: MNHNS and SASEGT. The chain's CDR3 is CATSGATETQYF. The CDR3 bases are TGTGCCACCTCCGGGGCCACGGAGACCCAGTACTTC.

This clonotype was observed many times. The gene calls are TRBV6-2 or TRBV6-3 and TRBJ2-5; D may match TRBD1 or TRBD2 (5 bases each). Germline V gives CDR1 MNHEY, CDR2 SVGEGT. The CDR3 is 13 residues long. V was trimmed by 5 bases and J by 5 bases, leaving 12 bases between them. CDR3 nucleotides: TGTGCCAGCAGTAGGGACCCGGGGGAGACCCAGTACTTC. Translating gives CASSRDPGETQYF.

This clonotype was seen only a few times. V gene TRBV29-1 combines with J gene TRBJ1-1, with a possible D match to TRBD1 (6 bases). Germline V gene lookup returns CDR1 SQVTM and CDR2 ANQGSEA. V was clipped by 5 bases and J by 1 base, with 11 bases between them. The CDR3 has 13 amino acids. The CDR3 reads CSVNRGGNTEAFF. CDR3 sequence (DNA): TGCAGCGTTAATCGAGGGGGGAACACTGAAGCTTTCTTT.

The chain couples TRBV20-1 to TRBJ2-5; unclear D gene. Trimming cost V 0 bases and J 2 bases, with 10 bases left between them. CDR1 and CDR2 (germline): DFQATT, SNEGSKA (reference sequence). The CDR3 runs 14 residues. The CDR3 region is CSARDPSQQETQYF. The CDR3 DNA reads TGCAGTGCTAGAGATCCATCCCAGCAAGAGACCCAGTACTTC.

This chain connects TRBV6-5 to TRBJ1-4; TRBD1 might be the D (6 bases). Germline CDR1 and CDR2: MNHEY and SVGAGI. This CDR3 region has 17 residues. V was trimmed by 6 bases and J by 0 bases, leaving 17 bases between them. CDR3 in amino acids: CASRRWIQGTTNEKLFF. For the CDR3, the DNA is TGTGCCAGCAGGCGATGGATCCAGGGGACAACTAATGAAAAACTGTTTTTT.

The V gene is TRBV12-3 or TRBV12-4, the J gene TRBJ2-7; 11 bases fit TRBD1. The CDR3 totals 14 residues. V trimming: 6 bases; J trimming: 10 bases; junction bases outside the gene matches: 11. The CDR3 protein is CASRGGQGAQDQYF. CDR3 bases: TGTGCCAGCAGGGGCGGACAGGGGGCTCAAGATCAGTACTTC.

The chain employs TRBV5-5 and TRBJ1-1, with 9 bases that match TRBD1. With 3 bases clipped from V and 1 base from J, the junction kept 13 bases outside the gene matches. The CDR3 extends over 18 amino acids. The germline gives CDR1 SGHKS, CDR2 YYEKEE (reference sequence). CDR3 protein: CASSSQTGTGLENTEAFF. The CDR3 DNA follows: TGTGCCAGCAGCTCCCAAACCGGGACAGGGTTGGAGAACACTGAAGCTTTCTTT.

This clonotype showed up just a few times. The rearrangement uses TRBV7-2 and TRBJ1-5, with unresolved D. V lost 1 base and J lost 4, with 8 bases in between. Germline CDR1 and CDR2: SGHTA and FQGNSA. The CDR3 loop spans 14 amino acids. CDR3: CASSLDSSNQPQHF. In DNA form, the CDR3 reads TGTGCCAGCAGCTTAGACAGTAGTAATCAGCCCCAGCATTTT.

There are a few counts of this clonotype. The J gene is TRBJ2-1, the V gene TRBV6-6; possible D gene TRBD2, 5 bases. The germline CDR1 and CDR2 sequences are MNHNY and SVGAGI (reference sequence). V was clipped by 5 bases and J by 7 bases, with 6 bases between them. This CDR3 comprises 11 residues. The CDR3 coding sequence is TGTGCCAGCAGTCCGGGGAATGAGCAGTTCTTC. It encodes CASSPGNEQFF.

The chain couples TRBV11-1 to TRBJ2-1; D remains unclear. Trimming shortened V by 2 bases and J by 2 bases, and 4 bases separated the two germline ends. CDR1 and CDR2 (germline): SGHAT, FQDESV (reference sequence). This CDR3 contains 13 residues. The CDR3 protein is CASSLRTYNEQFF. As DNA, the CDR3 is TGTGCCAGCAGCTTACGGACCTACAATGAGCAGTTCTTC. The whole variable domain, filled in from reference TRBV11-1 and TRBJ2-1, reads EAEVAQSPRYKITEKSQAVAFWCDPISGHATLYWYRQILGQGPELLVQFQDESVVDDSQLPKDRFSAERLKGVDSTLKIQPAELGDSAMYLCASSLRTYNEQFFGPGTRLTVL.

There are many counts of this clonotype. The chain's CDR3 is CASSYRTGLAKNIQYF. DNA for the CDR3: TGTGCCAGCAGTTACCGGACAGGACTAGCCAAAAACATTCAGTACTTC. This chain uses TRBV6-2 or TRBV6-3 with TRBJ2-4, with 7 bases aligning to TRBD1. The CDR3 spans 16 residues. From germline, CDR1 is MNHEY and CDR2 SVGEGT. The V gene end was trimmed by 2 bases and the J gene end by 0 bases; junction bases not matched to a gene: 4.

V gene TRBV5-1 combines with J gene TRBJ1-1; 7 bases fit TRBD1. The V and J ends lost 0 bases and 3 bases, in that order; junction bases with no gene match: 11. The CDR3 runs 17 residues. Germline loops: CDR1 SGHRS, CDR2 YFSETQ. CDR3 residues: CASSLALGGPRHTEAFF. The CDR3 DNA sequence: TGCGCCAGCAGCTTGGCCCTAGGGGGCCCACGGCACACTGAAGCTTTCTTT.

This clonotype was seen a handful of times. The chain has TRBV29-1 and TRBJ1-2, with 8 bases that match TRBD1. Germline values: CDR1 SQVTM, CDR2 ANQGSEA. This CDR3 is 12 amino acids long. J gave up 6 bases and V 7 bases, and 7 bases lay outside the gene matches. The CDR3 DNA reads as TGCAGCGGTCTACAGGGGGTAGATGGCTACACCTTC. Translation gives CSGLQGVDGYTF.

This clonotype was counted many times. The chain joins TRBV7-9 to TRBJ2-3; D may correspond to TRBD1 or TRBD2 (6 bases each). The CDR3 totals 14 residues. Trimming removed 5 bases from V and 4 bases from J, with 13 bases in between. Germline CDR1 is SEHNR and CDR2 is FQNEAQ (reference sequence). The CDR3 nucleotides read TGTGCCAGCAGCCCACAGGGCGGGGCAGATACGCAGTATTTT. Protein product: CASSPQGGADTQYF.